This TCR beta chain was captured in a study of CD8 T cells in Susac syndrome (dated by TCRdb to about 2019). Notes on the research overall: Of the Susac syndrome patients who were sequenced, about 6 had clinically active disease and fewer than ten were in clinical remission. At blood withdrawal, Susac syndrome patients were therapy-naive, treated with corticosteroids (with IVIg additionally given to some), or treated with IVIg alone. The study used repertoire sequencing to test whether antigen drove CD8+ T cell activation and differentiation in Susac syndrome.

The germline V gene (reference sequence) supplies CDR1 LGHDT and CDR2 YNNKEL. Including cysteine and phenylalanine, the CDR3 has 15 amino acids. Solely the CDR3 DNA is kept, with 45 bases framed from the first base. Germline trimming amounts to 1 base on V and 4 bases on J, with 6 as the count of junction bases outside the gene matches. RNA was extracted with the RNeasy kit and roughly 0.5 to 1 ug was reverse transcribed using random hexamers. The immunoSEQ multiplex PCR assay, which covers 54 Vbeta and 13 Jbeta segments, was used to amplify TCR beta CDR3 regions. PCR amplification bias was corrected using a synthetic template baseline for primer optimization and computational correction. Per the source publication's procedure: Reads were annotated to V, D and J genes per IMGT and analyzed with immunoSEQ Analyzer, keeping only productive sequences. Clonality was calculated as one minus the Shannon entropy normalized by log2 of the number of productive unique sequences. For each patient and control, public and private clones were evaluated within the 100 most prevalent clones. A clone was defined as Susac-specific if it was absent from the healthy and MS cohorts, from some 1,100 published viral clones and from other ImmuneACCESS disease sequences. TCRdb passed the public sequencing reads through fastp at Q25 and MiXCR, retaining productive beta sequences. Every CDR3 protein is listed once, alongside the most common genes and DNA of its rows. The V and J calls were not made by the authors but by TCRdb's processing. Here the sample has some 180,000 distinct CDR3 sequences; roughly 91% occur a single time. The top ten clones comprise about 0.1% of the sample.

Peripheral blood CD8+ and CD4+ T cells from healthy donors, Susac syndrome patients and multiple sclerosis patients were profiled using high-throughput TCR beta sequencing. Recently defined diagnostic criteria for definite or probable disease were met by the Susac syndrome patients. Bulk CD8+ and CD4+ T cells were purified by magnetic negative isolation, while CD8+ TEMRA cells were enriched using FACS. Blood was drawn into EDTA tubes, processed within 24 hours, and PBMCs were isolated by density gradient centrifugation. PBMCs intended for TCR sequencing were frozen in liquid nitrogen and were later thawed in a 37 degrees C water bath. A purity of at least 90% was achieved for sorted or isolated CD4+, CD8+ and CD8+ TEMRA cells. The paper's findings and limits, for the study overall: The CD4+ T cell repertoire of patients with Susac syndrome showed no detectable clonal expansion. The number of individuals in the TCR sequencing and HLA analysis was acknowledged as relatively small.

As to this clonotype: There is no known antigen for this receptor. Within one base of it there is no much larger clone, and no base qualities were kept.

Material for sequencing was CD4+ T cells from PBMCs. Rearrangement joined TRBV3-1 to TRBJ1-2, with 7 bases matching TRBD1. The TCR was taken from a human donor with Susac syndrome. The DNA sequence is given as TGTGCCAGCAGCCAAGCCGTGGGACAGCCCTATGGCTACACCTTC. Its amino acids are CASSQAVGQPYGYTF.